The 26 T cell receptor beta chains in this list originate from one sample, sequenced in a study of cytomegalovirus exposure and HLA in healthy donors. PCR used 60 Vbeta primers and 13 Jbeta primers. Assay: immunoSEQ multiplex PCR; the TCRdb copy retains only in-frame clones and omits some. The sample has about 140,000 clones, 76% seen once. The sequenced sample consisted of PBMCs. Receptor source: a man aged 35 to 55 in good health and CMV-seronegative.

This sequence joins TRBV28 and TRBJ2-1; 7 bases align to TRBD2. CDR1 is MDHEN, CDR2 SYDVKM, per germline. V shed 11 bases and J 4 bases; nucleotides not matched to a gene: 11. CDR3 length: 14 amino acids. CDR3 protein: CACGGGGRYNEQFF. The DNA for the CDR3 is TGTGCCTGCGGGGGTGGCGGGAGATACAATGAGCAGTTCTTC.

CDR3 DNA: TGTGCCAGCAGTTTCCACGGGACAGGGCTTTACGAGCAGTACTTC. This translates into CASSFHGTGLYEQYF. The chain recombines TRBV27 with TRBJ2-7; 9 bases align to TRBD1. The trim removed 3 bases at V and 4 bases at J, leaving 7 bases unmatched. The CDR3 totals 15 residues. Looked up from germline, CDR1 is MNHEY and CDR2 is SMNVEV (reference sequence).

This chain joins TRBV5-4 and TRBJ2-5, with 7 bases identical to TRBD1. With the DNA end fitting TRBJ2-7 better, the J assignment may be wrong. This CDR3 comprises 17 residues. Per germline, CDR1 SGHNT and CDR2 YYREEE (reference sequence). This chain's CDR3 is CASSHPRDSLKTYEQYF. The CDR3 DNA reads as TGTGCCAGCAGCCACCCAAGGGACAGCCTGAAAACCTACGAGCAGTACTTC.

The CDR3 reads CASSSSSSGGNEQYF. The DNA for the CDR3 is TGTGCCAGCTCCTCCTCCTCTAGCGGGGGTAACGAGCAGTACTTC. The chain has TRBV18 and TRBJ2-7, with 10 bases fitting TRBD2. Per germline, CDR1 KGHSH and CDR2 LQKENI. V dropped 6 bases and J dropped 5; count of bases not matched to a gene: 10. The length of the CDR3 is 15 residues.

V gene TRBV5-5 combines with J gene TRBJ1-5, with TRBD1 identical over 7 bases. J lost 5 bases, V lost 3 bases, and 20 bases had no gene match. This CDR3 is 19 amino acids long. Germline V gives CDR1 SGHKS, CDR2 YYEKEE (reference sequence). The CDR3 DNA reads as TGTGCCAGCAGCTCGGAACCAAACCTCAGGGGGTTTGACTATCAGCCCCAGCATTTT. Translated: CASSSEPNLRGFDYQPQHF.

The gene calls are TRBV19 and TRBJ2-7; D might be TRBD2 (5 bases). The CDR3 covers 14 residues. Germline V gene data show CDR1 as LNHDA and CDR2 as SQIVND (reference sequence). Trimming left V 1 base short and J 6 bases short, with 13 bases between. The CDR3 coding sequence is TGTGCCAGTAGTATAGGAGGGAACCCCGGCGAGCAGTACTTC. This translates into CASSIGGNPGEQYF.

The chain links TRBV28 to TRBJ2-5; the match to TRBD2 covers 9 bases. Gene TRBJ2-7 matches the end of the DNA better, so the J call may be wrong. The length of the CDR3 is 17 residues. Germline values: CDR1 MDHEN, CDR2 SYDVKM. CDR3 sequence (DNA): TGTGCCAGCAGCCTCCCCGGGGCTAGCGGGATCCTCTACGAGCAGTACTTC. It yields the protein CASSLPGASGILYEQYF.

This rearrangement joins TRBV19 to TRBJ1-3; TRBD1 agrees at 8 bases. The ends lost 4 bases at V and 0 bases at J; junction bases unmatched: 2. CDR1 is LNHDA and CDR2 is SQIVND in the germline V gene (reference sequence). There are 15 residues in the CDR3. CDR3 residues: CASSTGQGSGNTIYF. The CDR3, as DNA: TGTGCCAGTAGTACTGGACAGGGCTCTGGAAACACCATATATTTT.

Note on this clone: The sample carries other DNA sequences with the same CDR3. The V and J genes are TRBV7-9 and TRBJ2-7, with D unclear. CDR3 length equals 11 residues. The ends were cut back, 4 bases at V and 4 bases at J, with 5 bases in the middle. Germline V lookup: CDR1 SEHNR, CDR2 FQNEAQ (reference sequence). Here the CDR3 reads CASSSTYEQYF. CDR3 nucleotide sequence: TGTGCCAGCAGCTCAACATACGAGCAGTACTTC. The whole variable domain, remainder taken from reference TRBV7-9 and TRBJ2-7, is DTGVSQNPRHKITKRGQNVTFRCDPISEHNRLYWYRQTLGQGPEFLTYFQNEAQLEKSRLLSDRFSAERPKGSFSTLEIQRTEQGDSAMYLCASSSTYEQYFGPGTRLTVT.

This chain connects TRBV6-4 to TRBJ2-2, with 8 nucleotides matching TRBD2. The V gene's germline CDR1 is MRHNA and CDR2 SNTAGT. With V trimmed by 4 bases and J by 2 bases, 3 bases remained unmatched. The CDR3 extends over 15 amino acids. CDR3 sequence reads: CASSAGGANTGELFF. The CDR3 nucleotides are TGTGCCAGCAGTGCCGGGGGGGCCAACACCGGGGAGCTGTTTTTT.

This clone was picked up a small number of times. This chain joins TRBV14 and TRBJ2-2; no clear D. The CDR3 extends over 15 amino acids. Deletions cut 6 bases from V and 1 base from J, with 12 bases between. Germline V CDR1 and CDR2: SGHDN, FVKESK. The CDR3 sequence is CASSQFAQNTGELFF. CDR3 coding DNA: TGTGCCAGCAGTCAGTTCGCACAGAACACCGGGGAGCTGTTTTTT. Complete variable domain (other parts from reference TRBV14 and TRBJ2-2): EAGVTQFPSHSVIEKGQTVTLRCDPISGHDNLYWYRRVMGKEIKFLLHFVKESKQDESGMPNNRFLAERTGGTYSTLKVQPAELEDSGVYFCASSQFAQNTGELFFGEGSRLTVL.

The chain links TRBV10-3 to TRBJ2-5, with 12 bases lining up with TRBD2. The DNA end is more similar to TRBJ2-7, so the J call may be wrong. CDR1 and CDR2 from the germline V gene are ENHRY and SYGVKD. The CDR3 is 15 residues long. The CDR3 reads CAITKTSGGYYEQYF. In nucleotides, the CDR3 is TGTGCCATCACTAAGACTAGCGGGGGTTACTACGAGCAGTACTTC.

This clone was seen only once. The gene calls are TRBV5-1 and TRBJ2-5, with D possibly TRBD2 on 5 matching bases. V shed 4 bases and J shed 1 base, with 11 bases lying between them. Germline CDR1 and CDR2: SGHRS and YFSETQ. This CDR3 contains 14 residues. CDR3 coding DNA: TGCGCCAGCAGCCCCGGACTGACCCAAGAGACCCAGTACTTC. As protein: CASSPGLTQETQYF.

The chain couples TRBV7-9 to TRBJ2-3, with TRBD1 as a possible D gene (5 bases). There are 12 residues in the CDR3. Germline V gene sequence: CDR1 SEHNR, CDR2 FQNEAQ (reference sequence). The V end was cut by 3 bases, the J end by 5 bases, with 6 bases between. The CDR3 coding sequence is TGTGCCAGCAGCTTCCAGGGAGATACGCAGTATTTT. Protein sequence: CASSFQGDTQYF.

V usage is TRBV6-1 and J usage is TRBJ2-1; no clear D. The CDR3 covers 16 residues. Trimming took 2 bases from V and 0 from J, leaving 11 bases between them. Germline V lookup: CDR1 MNHNS, CDR2 SASEGT. The CDR3 protein is CASSEWAKYSYNEQFF. In DNA, the CDR3 is TGTGCCAGCAGTGAATGGGCGAAATACTCCTACAATGAGCAGTTCTTC.

The genes are TRBV27 and TRBJ1-2, with 9 positions matching TRBD1. This CDR3 is 15 amino acids long. CDR1 and CDR2 (germline): MNHEY, SMNVEV (reference sequence). The V and J ends lost 4 bases and 5 bases, in that order; junction bases with no gene match: 8. CDR3 bases: TGTGCCAGCAGTTCGGGACAGGGAGGAACGTATGGCTACACCTTC. As protein: CASSSGQGGTYGYTF.

J is TRBJ2-7 and V is TRBV19, with 9 bases matching TRBD1. After removal of 10 bases from V and 4 bases from J, the junction contained 14 bases not matched to a gene. CDR1 and CDR2 (germline): LNHDA, SQIVND (reference sequence). This CDR3 is built from 15 residues. The CDR3 region is CATRQSGQGGYEQYF. CDR3 DNA sequence: TGTGCCACTCGACAATCGGGACAGGGAGGATACGAGCAGTACTTC.

This chain's CDR3 is CASSQGRPDEISYEQYF. In DNA form, the CDR3 reads TGCGCCAGCAGCCAGGGCAGGCCAGATGAGATCTCCTACGAGCAGTACTTC. V and J are TRBV4-1 and TRBJ2-5, with D hard to call. The better agreement between TRBJ2-7 and the DNA end casts doubt on the J call. Per the germline V gene, CDR1 is MGHRA and CDR2 is YSYEKL. This CDR3 spans 17 amino acids.

This chain uses TRBV11-2 with TRBJ1-4; tentatively, D is TRBD1 (5 bases). Trimming pared 7 bases from V and 4 bases from J, leaving 13 bases between. Germline-derived CDR1 and CDR2 are SGHAT and FQNNGV. The CDR3 is 14 amino acids. This CDR3 reads CASTNGAFNEKLFF. The CDR3 DNA sequence: TGTGCCAGCACCAATGGGGCATTTAATGAAAAACTGTTTTTT.

This chain uses TRBV11-1 with TRBJ1-6; weak D call: TRBD1 (5 bases). V lost 2 bases and J lost 8, with 16 bases in between. Germline lookup yields CDR1 SGHAT and CDR2 FQDESV (reference sequence). The CDR3 is 16 amino acids. The CDR3 protein is CASSLTSDRSHSPLHF. CDR3 bases: TGTGCCAGCAGCTTAACGTCCGACAGATCGCATTCACCCCTCCACTTT.

Note on this clone: The sample has other DNA sequences that encode this CDR3 too. The gene calls are TRBV6-5 and TRBJ2-3, with unresolved D. The germline V gene has CDR1 MNHEY and CDR2 SVGAGI. V lost 4 bases to trimming and J lost 0 bases, with 2 bases between them. This CDR3 has 12 amino acids. The CDR3 region is CASSSSTDTQYF. The DNA of the CDR3 is TGTGCCAGCAGTTCAAGCACAGATACGCAGTATTTT.

The J gene is TRBJ2-7, the V gene TRBV7-8; possible D gene TRBD1, 5 bases. Germline V gene data show CDR1 as SGHVS and CDR2 as FQNEAQ. Trimming stripped 1 base from V and 6 bases from J, with 13 bases between. CDR3 length equals 14 residues. CDR3 sequence (DNA): TGTGCCAGCAGCTTAGTTGGCAGGGAAGGCGAGCAGTACTTC. It translates to CASSLVGREGEQYF.

V usage is TRBV6-6 and J usage is TRBJ1-2; D is undetermined. V was cut by 6 bases and J by 5 bases, with 16 bases left in between. The CDR3 totals 14 residues. Germline assignment: CDR1 MNHNY and CDR2 SVGAGI (reference sequence). CDR3 DNA: TGTGCCAGCAGCGAAGACGGGAAGACTTATGGCTACACCTTC. This translates into CASSEDGKTYGYTF.

The J gene is TRBJ2-2, the V gene TRBV4-3, with D maybe TRBD1 (5 bases). The ends were cut back, 3 bases at V and 3 bases at J, with 14 bases in the middle. CDR3 length equals 16 residues. Per the germline V gene, CDR1 is LGHNA and CDR2 is YSLEER. DNA of the CDR3: TGCGCCAGCAGCCAGGGCGGACACTTAGACACCGGGGAGCTGTTTTTT. Translation gives CASSQGGHLDTGELFF.

V is TRBV7-3 and J is TRBJ1-1; the match to TRBD1 covers 10 bases. The CDR3 spans 17 residues. Unmatched junction bases numbered 9, after V lost 4 bases and J lost 1 base. From germline, CDR1 is SGHTA and CDR2 FQGTGA. The CDR3: CASSSVPGQGPNTEAFF. The CDR3 DNA reads as TGTGCCAGCAGCTCAGTCCCGGGACAGGGGCCGAACACTGAAGCTTTCTTT.

The genes are TRBV29-1 and TRBJ2-7, with TRBD2 matching over 12 bases. Germline V lookup: CDR1 SQVTM, CDR2 ANQGSEA. Germline trimming cut 2 bases from V and 0 bases from J; bases unmatched to any gene: 2. This CDR3 spans 15 amino acids. CDR3 DNA sequence: TGCAGCGTTGAATGGACTAGCGGGAACTCCTACGAGCAGTACTTC. Translating gives CSVEWTSGNSYEQYF.